This T cell receptor (beta chain) was recorded in a study of control samples from healthy donors and cancer patients. This table comes from immunoSEQ multiplex PCR, and its TCRdb copy is limited to in-frame clones, with some not included. The sample contains about 120,000 clones, around 90% of which appear only once. CDR1 and CDR2 (germline): MNHEY, SVGAGI. The V and J ends lost 10 bases and 9 bases, in that order; junction bases with no gene match: 8. The length of the CDR3 is 13 residues. The sequencing input was blood. This chain uses TRBV6-5 with TRBJ2-5; TRBD2 aligns across 13 bases. The sequence was collected from a woman in her sixties or seventies in good health. The CDR3 bases are TGTGCCACCTCACCGACTAGCGGGGGGCCCCAGTACTTC. This encodes CATSPTSGGPQYF.